The 18 T cell receptor beta chains reported below all come from one sample, sequenced in a study of blood T cell repertoires in COVID-19. The assay was immunoSEQ multiplex PCR, and TCRdb's table has in-frame clones only and misses some. In the table there are some 350,000 clones, 89% of which are singletons. Sequencing used peripheral blood. The receptors derive from a woman under 40 with COVID-19, enrolled during active disease.

The V gene is TRBV5-1, the J gene TRBJ2-7; tentatively, D is TRBD1 (6 bases). The CDR3 length is 12 residues. From germline, CDR1 is SGHRS and CDR2 YFSETQ. The ends were cut back, 2 bases at V and 5 bases at J, with 8 bases in the middle. CDR3 nucleotides: TGCGCCAGCAGCTTACAGGGTGACGAGCAGTACTTC. Amino acids: CASSLQGDEQYF. The entire variable domain, with the rest obtained from reference TRBV5-1 and TRBJ2-7, is as follows: KAGVTQTPRYLIKTRGQQVTLSCSPISGHRSVSWYQQTPGQGLQFLFEYFSETQRNKGNFPGRFSGRQFSNSRSEMNVSTLELGDSALYLCASSLQGDEQYFGPGTRLTVT.

J is TRBJ2-7 and V is TRBV18, with 8 bases identical to TRBD1. Germline V gene sequence: CDR1 KGHSH, CDR2 LQKENI. V lost 5 bases and J lost 6; bases outside the gene matches: 3. The CDR3 contains 12 residues. CDR3 protein: CASSVQGVEQYV. Written as DNA, the CDR3 is TGTGCCAGCTCAGTACAGGGGGTCGAGCAGTACGTC.

The V gene is TRBV5-1, the J gene TRBJ2-6; D is unclear. V lost 4 bases and J lost 0, with 14 bases in between. The CDR3 is made up of 17 amino acids. CDR1 and CDR2 from the germline V gene are SGHRS and YFSETQ. CDR3 nucleotides: TGCGCCAGCAGCCCGGGTAGGTTCTCCTCTGGGGCCAACGTCCTGACTTTC. Protein sequence: CASSPGRFSSGANVLTF.

This clone was seen just once. The chain employs TRBV7-2 and TRBJ2-3; tentative D call: TRBD1 (7 bases). V was shortened by 4 bases and J by 2 bases, with 19 bases between the two germline ends. The CDR3 totals 17 residues. The germline V gene has CDR1 SGHTA and CDR2 FQGNSA. This CDR3 reads CASSSGVTGRHTDTQYF. The CDR3 DNA follows: TGTGCCAGCAGCTCGGGGGTGACAGGGAGGCACACAGATACGCAGTATTTT.

The chain joins TRBV19 to TRBJ1-1; a possible D gene is TRBD1 (5 bases). CDR3 length equals 12 residues. Germline V gene data show CDR1 as LNHDA and CDR2 as SQIVND (reference sequence). V dropped 4 bases and J dropped 6 bases, with 9 bases sitting between them. The CDR3 here is CASSTGYAEAFF. The CDR3, as DNA: TGTGCCAGTAGTACAGGGTATGCTGAAGCTTTCTTT.

This chain joins TRBV6-2 or TRBV6-3 and TRBJ2-7, with D possibly TRBD2 on 5 matching bases. The CDR3 contains 16 residues. V lost 6 bases, J lost 2 bases, and 20 bases lay in between. Germline V gives CDR1 MNHEY, CDR2 SVGEGT. The CDR3 DNA reads TGTGCCAGCAGCCTCGCCTTGGGAGTGGGAGCCTACGAGCAGTACGTC. Translating gives CASSLALGVGAYEQYV.

V usage is TRBV7-9 and J usage is TRBJ1-2, with D perhaps TRBD1 (6 bases). Between the trimmed V and J ends, which lost 8 bases and 3 bases, there was a span of 10 bases. This CDR3 is built from 12 residues. Germline CDR1 and CDR2: SEHNR and FQNEAQ (reference sequence). The CDR3 DNA sequence: TGTGCCAGCCTCAGGGGTGACTATGGCTACACCTTC. Amino acids: CASLRGDYGYTF.

This clone was seen only a few times. This chain joins TRBV6-4 and TRBJ2-6; D might be TRBD1 (5 bases). Germline values: CDR1 MRHNA, CDR2 SNTAGT. This CDR3 contains 17 residues. V dropped 1 base and J dropped 0 bases, with 10 bases sitting between them. The CDR3 is CASSDYQTDSGANVLTF. DNA of the CDR3: TGTGCCAGCAGTGACTACCAGACAGACTCTGGGGCCAACGTCCTGACTTTC.

The gene calls are TRBV7-2 and TRBJ2-1; 9 bases line up with TRBD2. Germline V CDR1 and CDR2: SGHTA, FQGNSA. The V segment lost 1 base and the J segment 7 bases; nucleotides outside the gene matches: 5. There are 15 residues in the CDR3. CDR3 residues: CASSLELAGWNEQFF. The CDR3 DNA is TGTGCCAGCAGCTTAGAGCTAGCGGGATGGAATGAGCAGTTCTTC.

V usage is TRBV7-2 and J usage is TRBJ2-3; 7 bases line up with TRBD1. Germline V gene sequence: CDR1 SGHTA, CDR2 FQGNSA. This CDR3 is built from 15 residues. The junction had 8 bases not matched to a gene; V was cut back by 6 bases and J by 2 bases. The chain's CDR3 is CASSATGAPTDTQYF. The CDR3 DNA reads TGTGCCAGCAGTGCCACAGGGGCCCCCACAGATACGCAGTATTTT.

To note about this clone: With a much larger clone just one base away, this may be a read error. The chain carries TRBV5-5 and TRBJ1-2; tentatively, D is TRBD1 (6 bases). The CDR3 loop spans 13 amino acids. The V gene's germline CDR1 is SGHKS and CDR2 YYEKEE (reference sequence). V lost 1 base and J lost 3, with 7 bases in between. The CDR3 bases are TGTGCCAGCAGCTTGCAGGGGTACTATGGCTACACCTTC. It yields the protein CASSLQGYYGYTF.

The rearrangement uses TRBV6-1 and TRBJ1-1; D gene unclear. The CDR3 totals 14 residues. V lost 3 bases and J lost 0, with 8 bases in between. CDR1 is MNHNS, CDR2 SASEGT, per germline. This CDR3 is CASSDRMLNTEAFF. As DNA, the CDR3 is TGTGCCAGCAGTGACAGGATGTTGAACACTGAAGCTTTCTTT.

This chain joins TRBV27 and TRBJ1-2, with D maybe TRBD1 (6 bases). Trimming shortened V by 8 bases and J by 1 base, and 14 bases separated the two germline ends. Germline CDR1 MNHEY, CDR2 SMNVEV (reference sequence). The CDR3 loop spans 14 amino acids. DNA of the CDR3: TGTGCCAGCCGACCTCACAGGGATAACTATGGCTACACCTTC. Translating gives CASRPHRDNYGYTF.

V and J are TRBV21-1 and TRBJ2-1; the table's D call TRBD2 went unverified against the DNA. TRBV21-1 is assigned pseudogene status. The CDR3 extends over 18 amino acids. CDR3 region: CASSKECSIGLADNEQFF. In nucleotides, the CDR3 is TGTGCCAGCAGCAAAGAGTGTAGTATAGGACTAGCGGACAATGAGCAGTTCTTC.

This chain joins TRBV24-1 and TRBJ2-3; 10 bases fit TRBD2. Trimming cost V 5 bases and J 0 bases; bases outside gene matches: 10. Germline assignment: CDR1 KGHDR and CDR2 SFDVKD. This CDR3 spans 18 amino acids. The CDR3 reads CATSVFTSGVPSTDTQYF. DNA for the CDR3: TGTGCCACCAGTGTTTTTACTAGCGGGGTTCCTAGCACAGATACGCAGTATTTT.

This rearrangement joins TRBV7-2 to TRBJ1-2; TRBD1 agrees at 10 bases. J gave up 3 bases and V 4 bases, and 5 bases lay outside the gene matches. The CDR3 is 15 residues long. CDR1 and CDR2 from the germline V gene are SGHTA and FQGNSA. Written as DNA, the CDR3 is TGTGCCAGCAGCTCCGACAGGGGGCGCGACTATGGCTACACCTTC. It specifies CASSSDRGRDYGYTF.

The genes are TRBV7-9 and TRBJ2-7; D perhaps matches TRBD2 (5 bases). The CDR3 has 15 amino acids. V was shortened by 1 base and J by 3 bases, with 13 bases between the two germline ends. In germline, CDR1 is SEHNR, CDR2 FQNEAQ (reference sequence). CDR3 sequence (DNA): TGTGCCAGCAGCTTAGAAACGGACTGGCGCTACGAGCAGTACGTC. This sequence encodes CASSLETDWRYEQYV.

The CDR3 reads CASSAYQGSYEQYF. CDR3 nucleotide sequence: TGTGCCAGCAGTGCTTATCAGGGCTCGTACGAGCAGTACTTC. The gene calls are TRBV28 and TRBJ2-7; D is perhaps TRBD1 (5 bases). V shed 5 bases and J shed 4 bases, with 15 bases lying between them. The CDR3 contains 14 residues. Germline V lookup: CDR1 MDHEN, CDR2 SYDVKM.